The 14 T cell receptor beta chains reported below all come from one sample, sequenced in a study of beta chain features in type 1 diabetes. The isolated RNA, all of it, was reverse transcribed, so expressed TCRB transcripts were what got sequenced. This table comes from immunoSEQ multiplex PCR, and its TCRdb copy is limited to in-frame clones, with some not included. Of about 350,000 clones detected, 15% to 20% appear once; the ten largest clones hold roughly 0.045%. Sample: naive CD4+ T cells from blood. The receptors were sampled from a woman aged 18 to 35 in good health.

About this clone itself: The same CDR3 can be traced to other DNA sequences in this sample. CDR3 protein: CAWSSEGNQPQHF. The DNA of the CDR3 is TGTGCCTGGAGTTCCGAGGGCAATCAGCCCCAGCATTTT. The rearrangement joins TRBV30 to TRBJ1-5; D gene unclear. Trimming removed 2 bases at V and 2 bases at J, with 7 bases between. Germline CDR1 GTSNPN, CDR2 SVGIG (reference sequence). This CDR3 spans 13 amino acids.

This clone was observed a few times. CDR3 bases: TGTGCCAGCAGCCAAACTAGCTCTGGGGCCAACGTCCTGACTTTC. Its protein product is CASSQTSSGANVLTF. This chain connects TRBV4-2 to TRBJ2-6; D might be TRBD2 (5 bases). Trimming stripped 2 bases from V and 0 bases from J, with 5 bases between. This CDR3 contains 15 residues. From germline, CDR1 is LGHNA and CDR2 YNFKEQ.

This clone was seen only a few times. CDR3 sequence (DNA): TGTGCCAGCAGCGTAGAGGGCAGGGGAGAAACCGGGGAGCTGTTTTTT. Translating it yields CASSVEGRGETGELFF. V gene TRBV9 combines with J gene TRBJ2-2; perhaps TRBD1 as D (6 bases). Germline V gene data show CDR1 as SGDLS and CDR2 as YYNGEE. The CDR3 has 16 residues. V was trimmed by 0 bases and J by 5 bases, leaving 14 bases between them.

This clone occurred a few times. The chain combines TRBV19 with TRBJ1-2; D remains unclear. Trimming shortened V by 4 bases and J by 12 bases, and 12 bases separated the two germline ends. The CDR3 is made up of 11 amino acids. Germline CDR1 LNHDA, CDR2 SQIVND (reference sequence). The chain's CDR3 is CASSTTHVNTF. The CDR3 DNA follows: TGTGCCAGTAGTACCACACATGTCAACACCTTC.

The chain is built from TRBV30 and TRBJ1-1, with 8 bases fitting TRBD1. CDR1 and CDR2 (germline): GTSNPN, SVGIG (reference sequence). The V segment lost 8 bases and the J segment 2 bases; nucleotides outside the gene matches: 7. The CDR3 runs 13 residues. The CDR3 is CAHATGVNTEAFF. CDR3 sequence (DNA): TGTGCCCACGCGACAGGGGTTAACACTGAAGCTTTCTTT.

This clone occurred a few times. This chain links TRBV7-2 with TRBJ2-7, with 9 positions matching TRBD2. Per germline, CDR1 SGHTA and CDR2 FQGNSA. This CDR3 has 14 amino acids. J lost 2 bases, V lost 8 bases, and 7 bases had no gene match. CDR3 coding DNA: TGTGCCAGCCGGGGCGGCGGGGGGGCCTACGAGCAGTACTTC. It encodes CASRGGGGAYEQYF.

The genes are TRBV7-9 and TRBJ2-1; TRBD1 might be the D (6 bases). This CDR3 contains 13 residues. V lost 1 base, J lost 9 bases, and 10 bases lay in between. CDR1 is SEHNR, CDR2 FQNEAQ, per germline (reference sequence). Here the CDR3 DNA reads TGTGCCAGCAGCTTAGTACAGGGCTTTGAGCAGTTCTTC. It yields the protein CASSLVQGFEQFF.

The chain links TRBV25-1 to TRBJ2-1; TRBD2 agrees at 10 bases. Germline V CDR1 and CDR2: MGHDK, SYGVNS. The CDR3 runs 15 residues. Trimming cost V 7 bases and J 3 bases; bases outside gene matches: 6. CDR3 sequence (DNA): TGTGCCAGCACCAAAACTAGCGGGGTCTACAATGAGCAGTTCTTC. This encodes CASTKTSGVYNEQFF. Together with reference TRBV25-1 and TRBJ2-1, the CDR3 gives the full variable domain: EADIYQTPRYLVIGTGKKITLECSQTMGHDKMYWYQQDPGMELHLIHYSYGVNSTEKGDLSSESTVSRIRTEHFPLTLESARPSHTSQYLCASTKTSGVYNEQFFGPGTRLTVL.

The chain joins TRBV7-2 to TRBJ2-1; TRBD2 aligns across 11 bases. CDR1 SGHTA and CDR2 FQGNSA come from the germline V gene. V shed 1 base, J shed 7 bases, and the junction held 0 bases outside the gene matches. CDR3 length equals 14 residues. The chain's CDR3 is CASSLGTSGNEQFF. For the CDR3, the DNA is TGTGCCAGCAGCTTAGGGACTAGCGGGAATGAGCAGTTCTTC.

Written as DNA, the CDR3 is TGCAGCGTTTCCCACAGGGTCACAGATACGCAGTATTTT. Its translation is CSVSHRVTDTQYF. This sequence joins TRBV29-1 and TRBJ2-3, with TRBD1 as a possible D gene (6 bases). The V end lost 5 bases, the J end lost 2 bases, and 11 bases lay between the germline ends. The CDR3 is 13 residues long. Germline loops: CDR1 SQVTM, CDR2 ANQGSEA.

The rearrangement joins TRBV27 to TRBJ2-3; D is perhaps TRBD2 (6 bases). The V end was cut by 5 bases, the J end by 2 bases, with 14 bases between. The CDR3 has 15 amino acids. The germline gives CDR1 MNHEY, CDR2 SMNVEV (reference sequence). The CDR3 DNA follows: TGTGCCAGCAGTCGCCGGGACTGGTACACAGATACGCAGTATTTT. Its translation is CASSRRDWYTDTQYF.

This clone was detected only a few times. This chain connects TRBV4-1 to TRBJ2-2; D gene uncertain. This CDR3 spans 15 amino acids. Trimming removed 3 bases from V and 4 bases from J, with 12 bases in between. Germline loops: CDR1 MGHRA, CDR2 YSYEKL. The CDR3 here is CASSHTRVLTGELFF. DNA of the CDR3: TGCGCCAGCAGCCATACCCGGGTCCTCACCGGGGAGCTGTTTTTT.

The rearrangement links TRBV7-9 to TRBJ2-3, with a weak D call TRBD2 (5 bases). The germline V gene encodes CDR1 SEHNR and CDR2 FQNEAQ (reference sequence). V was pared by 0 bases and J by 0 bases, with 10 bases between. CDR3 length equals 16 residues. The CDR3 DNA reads TGTGCCAGCAGCTTAGCGGGCCGGGAAAGCACAGATACGCAGTATTTT. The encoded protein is CASSLAGRESTDTQYF. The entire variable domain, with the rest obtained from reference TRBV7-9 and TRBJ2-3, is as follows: DTGVSQNPRHKITKRGQNVTFRCDPISEHNRLYWYRQTLGQGPEFLTYFQNEAQLEKSRLLSDRFSAERPKGSFSTLEIQRTEQGDSAMYLCASSLAGRESTDTQYFGPGTRLTVL.

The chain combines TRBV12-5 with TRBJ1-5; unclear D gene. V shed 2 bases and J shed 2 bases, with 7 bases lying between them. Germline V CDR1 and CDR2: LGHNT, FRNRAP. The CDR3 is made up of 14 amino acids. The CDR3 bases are TGTGCTAGTGGTTTGATCTCGGGCAATCAGCCCCAGCATTTT. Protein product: CASGLISGNQPQHF.